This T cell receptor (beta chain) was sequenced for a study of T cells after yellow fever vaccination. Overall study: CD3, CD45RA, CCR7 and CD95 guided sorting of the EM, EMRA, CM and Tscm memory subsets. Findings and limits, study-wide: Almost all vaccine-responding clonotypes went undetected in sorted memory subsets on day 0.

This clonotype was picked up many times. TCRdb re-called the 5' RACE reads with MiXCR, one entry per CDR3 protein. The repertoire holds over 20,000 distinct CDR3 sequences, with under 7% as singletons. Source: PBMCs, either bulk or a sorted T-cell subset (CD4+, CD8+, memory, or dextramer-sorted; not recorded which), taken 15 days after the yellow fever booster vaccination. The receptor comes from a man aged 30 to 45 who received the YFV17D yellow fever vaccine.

The CDR3 nucleotides are TGTGCCAGCAGCTTATTGAGTAACACTGAAGCTTTCTTT. It is translated as CASSLLSNTEAFF. J is TRBJ1-1 and V is TRBV7-2; D not resolved. This CDR3 has 13 residues. The germline V gene has CDR1 SGHTA and CDR2 FQGNSA. With 2 bases removed from V and 2 bases from J, the gap between germline ends came to 6 bases.